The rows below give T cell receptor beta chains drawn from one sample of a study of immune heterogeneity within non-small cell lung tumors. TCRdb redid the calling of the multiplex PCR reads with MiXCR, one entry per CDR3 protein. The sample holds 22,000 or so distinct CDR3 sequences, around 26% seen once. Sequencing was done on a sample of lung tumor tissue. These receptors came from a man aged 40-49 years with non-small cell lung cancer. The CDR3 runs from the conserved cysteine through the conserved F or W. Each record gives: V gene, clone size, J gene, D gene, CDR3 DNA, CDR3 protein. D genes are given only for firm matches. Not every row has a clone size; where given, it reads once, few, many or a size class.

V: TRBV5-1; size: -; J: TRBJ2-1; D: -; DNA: TGCGCCAGCACCTTGGCAGGCGGGCGCGGCAATGAGCAGTTCTTC; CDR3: CASTLAGGRGNEQFF
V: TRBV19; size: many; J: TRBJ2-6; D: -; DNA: TGTGCCAGTAGTGAGCAAGGTGGGGCCAACGTCCTGACTTTC; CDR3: CASSEQGGANVLTF
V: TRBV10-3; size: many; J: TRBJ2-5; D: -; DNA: TGTGCCATCAGTGACCCGGGACAAGCCCAAGAGACCCAGTACTTC; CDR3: CAISDPGQAQETQYF
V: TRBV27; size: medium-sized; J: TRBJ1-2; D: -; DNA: TGTGCCAGCAGTAGGGACGGACGGGGCTATGGCTACACCTTC; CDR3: CASSRDGRGYGYTF
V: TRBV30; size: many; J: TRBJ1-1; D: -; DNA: TGTGCCTGGAAGTATGGGGTAATGAACACTGAAGCTTTCTTT; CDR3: CAWKYGVMNTEAFF
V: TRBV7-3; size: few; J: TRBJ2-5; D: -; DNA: TGTGCCAGCAGCGAAGGCGGTGAGACCCAGTACTTC; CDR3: CASSEGGETQYF
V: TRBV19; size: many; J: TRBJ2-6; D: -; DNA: TGTGCCACCACAGGGTTTGCTGGGGCCAACGTCCTGACTTTC; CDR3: CATTGFAGANVLTF
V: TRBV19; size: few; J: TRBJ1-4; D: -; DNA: TGTGCCAGTAGTATGCCAACTAATGAAAAACTGTTTTTT; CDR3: CASSMPTNEKLFF
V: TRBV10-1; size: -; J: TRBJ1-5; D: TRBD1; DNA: TGCGCCAGCAGACCGGGACAGGCAGGCAATCAGCCCCAGCATTTT; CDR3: CASRPGQAGNQPQHF
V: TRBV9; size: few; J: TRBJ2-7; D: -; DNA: TGTGCCAGCAGCGTAGCTGCAGCGGGCTACGAGCAGTACTTC; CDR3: CASSVAAAGYEQYF
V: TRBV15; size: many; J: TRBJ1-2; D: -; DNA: TGTGCCACCAGCAGAGATCGGGTAAAAGCTAACTATGGCTACACCTTC; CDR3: CATSRDRVKANYGYTF
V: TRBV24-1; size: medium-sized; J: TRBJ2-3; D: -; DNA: TGTGCCACCAGTGATCCCTTCACAGATACGCAGTATTTT; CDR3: CATSDPFTDTQYF
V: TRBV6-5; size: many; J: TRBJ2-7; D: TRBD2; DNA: TGTGCCAGCAGTTACTCAGCGGGAGATCAGGAGCAGTACTTC; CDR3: CASSYSAGDQEQYF
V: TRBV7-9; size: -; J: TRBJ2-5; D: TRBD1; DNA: TGTGCCAGCAGCTCCGGACAGGGAGGAGAGACCCAGTACTTC; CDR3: CASSSGQGGETQYF
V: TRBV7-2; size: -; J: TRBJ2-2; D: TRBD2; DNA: TGTGCCAGCAGCTTAGTGGAGGGACTAGCGGGAGGGAACACCGGGGAGCTGTTTTTT; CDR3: CASSLVEGLAGGNTGELFF
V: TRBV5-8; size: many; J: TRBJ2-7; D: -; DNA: TGTGCCAGCAGCTTGCGAGGGTTATCCTACGAGCAGTACTTC; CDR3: CASSLRGLSYEQYF
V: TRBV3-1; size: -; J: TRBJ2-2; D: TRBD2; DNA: TGTGCCAGCAGCCACCGCACTAGCGGGAGTGTCGGGGAGCTGTTTTTT; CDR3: CASSHRTSGSVGELFF
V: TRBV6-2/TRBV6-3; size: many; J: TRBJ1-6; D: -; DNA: TGTGCCAGCAGTTACAGGAGCGCTAATTCACCCCTCCACTTT; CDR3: CASSYRSANSPLHF
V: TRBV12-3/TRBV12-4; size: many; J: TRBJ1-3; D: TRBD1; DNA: TGTGCCAGCAGCGACCCCCGACAGGGGGCAAATGGAAACACCATATATTTT; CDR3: CASSDPRQGANGNTIYF
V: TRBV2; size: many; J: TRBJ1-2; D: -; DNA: TGTGCCACCGCATACGGAGCTAACTATGGCTACACCTTC; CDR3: CATAYGANYGYTF
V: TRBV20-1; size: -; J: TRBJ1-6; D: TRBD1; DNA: TGCAGTGCTAGAACCCTCGACAGGGGTTCACCCCTCCACTTT; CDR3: CSARTLDRGSPLHF
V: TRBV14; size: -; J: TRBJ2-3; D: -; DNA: TGTGCCAGCTCGCGCGCCCTGGGTTTCACAGATGCGCAGTATTTT; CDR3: CASSRALGFTDAQYF
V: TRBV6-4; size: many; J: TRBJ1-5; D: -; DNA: TGTGCCAGCAGTGGGGGTACCAGAGACAGGATCGATCAGCCCCAGCATTTT; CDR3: CASSGGTRDRIDQPQHF
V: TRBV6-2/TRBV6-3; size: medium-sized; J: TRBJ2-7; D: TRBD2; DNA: TGTGCCAGCGGACTCAGCGGGGCCTACGAGCAGTACTTC; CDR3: CASGLSGAYEQYF
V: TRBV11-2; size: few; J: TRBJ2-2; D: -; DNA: TGTGCCAGCAGCCCCACGGTGGGGGAGCTGTTTTTT; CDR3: CASSPTVGELFF
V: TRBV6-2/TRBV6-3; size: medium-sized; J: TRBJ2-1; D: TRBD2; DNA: TGTGCCAGCAGCGAGAGCGGGGTGGGATCCTACAATGAGCAGTTCTTC; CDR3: CASSESGVGSYNEQFF
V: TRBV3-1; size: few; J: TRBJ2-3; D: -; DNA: TGTGCCAGCAGCCAAAGGGACTTACCGCAGTATTTT; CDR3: CASSQRDLPQYF
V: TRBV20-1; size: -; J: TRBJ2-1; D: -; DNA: TGCAGTGCTAGAGTGGAAATCGCCAATGAGCAGTTCTTC; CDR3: CSARVEIANEQFF
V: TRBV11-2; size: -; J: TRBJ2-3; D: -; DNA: TGTGCCAGCAGGAAGACCGGGAGCGGATTAGGTACGCAGTATTTT; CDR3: CASRKTGSGLGTQYF
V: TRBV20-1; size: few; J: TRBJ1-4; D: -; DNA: TGCAGTGCTAGAGACCGATTGAGACTAGGTGAAAAACTGTTTTTT; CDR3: CSARDRLRLGEKLFF
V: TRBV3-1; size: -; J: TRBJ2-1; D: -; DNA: TGTGCCAGCAGCCGAACTAGCAATGAGCAGTTCTTC; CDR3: CASSRTSNEQFF
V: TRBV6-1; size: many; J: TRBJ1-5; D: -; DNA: TGTGCCAGCAGTCACAAGCAGGCTTACAATCAGCCCCAGCATTTT; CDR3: CASSHKQAYNQPQHF
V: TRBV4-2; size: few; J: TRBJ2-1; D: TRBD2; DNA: TGTGCCAGCAGCCAAGATCTAGCGGGAGGGACCGGTGAGCAGTTCTTC; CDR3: CASSQDLAGGTGEQFF
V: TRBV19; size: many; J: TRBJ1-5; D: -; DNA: TGTGCCAGTAGTGGGGGATCGACTAATCAGCCCCAGCATTTT; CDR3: CASSGGSTNQPQHF
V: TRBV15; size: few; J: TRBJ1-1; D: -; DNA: TGTGCCACCAGCAGCCAGGCTGAAACTGAAGCTTTCTTT; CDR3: CATSSQAETEAFF
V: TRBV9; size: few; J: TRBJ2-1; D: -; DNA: TGTGCCAGCAGCGGGCGGGGGCCCTCCTACAATGAGCAGTTCTTC; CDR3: CASSGRGPSYNEQFF
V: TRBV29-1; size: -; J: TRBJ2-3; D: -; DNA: TGCAGCGTTGAGGCTTGGGGGGCGAAGACAGATACGCAGTATTTT; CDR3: CSVEAWGAKTDTQYF
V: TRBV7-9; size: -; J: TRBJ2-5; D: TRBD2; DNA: TGTGCCAGCAGCTTCGGGACTAGCGGTAGGACCCAGTACTTC; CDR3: CASSFGTSGRTQYF
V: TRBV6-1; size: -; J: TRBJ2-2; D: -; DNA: TGTGCCAGCAACAACAGGGATACCGGGGAGCTGTTTTTT; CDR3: CASNNRDTGELFF
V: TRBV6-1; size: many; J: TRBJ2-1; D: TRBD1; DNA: TGTGCCAGCAGTAAGGCAGGGGGCCTAGATGAGCAGTTCTTC; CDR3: CASSKAGGLDEQFF
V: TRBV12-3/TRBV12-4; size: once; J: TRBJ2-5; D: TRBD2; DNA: TGTGCCAGCAGTCCCCTAGCGGGAGAAACGGAGACCCAGTACTTC; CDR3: CASSPLAGETETQYF
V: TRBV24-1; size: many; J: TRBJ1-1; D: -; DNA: TGTGCCACCAGAGGATCGGGAGGTACTGAAGCTTTCTTT; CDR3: CATRGSGGTEAFF
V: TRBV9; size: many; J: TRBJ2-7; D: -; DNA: TGTGCCAGCAGCCCGGTACTAGGCCCCCGTGAAGAGCAGTACTTC; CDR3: CASSPVLGPREEQYF
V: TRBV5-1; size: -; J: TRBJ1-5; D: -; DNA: TGCGCCAGCAGTGAGGGCACGAACAATCAGCCCCAGCATTTT; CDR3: CASSEGTNNQPQHF
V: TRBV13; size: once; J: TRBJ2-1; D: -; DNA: TGTGCCAGCAGCTACAGAGCGGAAAATTACAATGAGCAGTTCTTC; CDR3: CASSYRAENYNEQFF
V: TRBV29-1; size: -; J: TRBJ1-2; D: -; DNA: TGCAGCGTTGAAGAAGGGGTGCAGGGCAACTATGTCTACACCTTC; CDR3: CSVEEGVQGNYVYTF
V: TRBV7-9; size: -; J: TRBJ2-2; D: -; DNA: TGTGCCAGCAGCCCTACAGCTGCATGGGAGCTGTTTTTT; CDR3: CASSPTAAWELFF
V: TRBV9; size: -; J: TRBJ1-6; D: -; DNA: TGTGCCAGCAGCGTCACACAGAGCTCCTATAATTCACCCCTCCACTTT; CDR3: CASSVTQSSYNSPLHF
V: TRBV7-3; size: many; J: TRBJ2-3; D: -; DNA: TGTGCCAGCAGCTTAACGGGCGGGATCCCATCCCAAACGCAGTATTTT; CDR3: CASSLTGGIPSQTQYF
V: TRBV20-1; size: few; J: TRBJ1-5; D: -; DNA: TGCAGTGCAGCGGAGAGCAATCAGCCCCAGCATTTT; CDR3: CSAAESNQPQHF
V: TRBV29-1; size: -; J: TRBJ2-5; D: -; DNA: TGCAGCGTTGAAAAGTTCGGGGAGACCCAGTACTTC; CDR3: CSVEKFGETQYF
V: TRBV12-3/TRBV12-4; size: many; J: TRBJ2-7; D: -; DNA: TGTGCCAGCAGTTTAGGTTACGACTACGAGCAGTACTTC; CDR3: CASSLGYDYEQYF
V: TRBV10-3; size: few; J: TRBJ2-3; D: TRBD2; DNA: TGTGCCAGTAGCGGGAGGCAGCAAGATACGCAGTATTTT; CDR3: CASSGRQQDTQYF
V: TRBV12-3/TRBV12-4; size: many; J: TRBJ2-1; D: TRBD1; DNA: TGTGCCAGCAGACAGGGGCCCGGGAACCCTTACAATGAGCAGTTCTTC; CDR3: CASRQGPGNPYNEQFF
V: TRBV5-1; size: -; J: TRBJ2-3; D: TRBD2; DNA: TGCGCCAGCAGCTTGGGGACTAGCGACGCTGATACGCAGTATTTT; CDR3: CASSLGTSDADTQYF
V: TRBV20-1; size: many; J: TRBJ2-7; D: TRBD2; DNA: TGCAGTGCTAGGCGGGAGGGCCTATACGAGCAGTACTTC; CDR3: CSARREGLYEQYF
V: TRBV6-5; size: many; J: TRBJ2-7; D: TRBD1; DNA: TGTGCCAGCAGTTACTTCAGGGGGAGTGGCTACGAGCAGTACTTC; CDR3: CASSYFRGSGYEQYF
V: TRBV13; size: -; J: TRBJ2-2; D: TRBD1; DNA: TGTGCCAGCAGCTTAGGGCAGGGGGCAAGCACCGGGGAGCTGTTTTTT; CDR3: CASSLGQGASTGELFF
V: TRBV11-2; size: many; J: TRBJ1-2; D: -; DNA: TGTGCCAGCAGCCACGGACCGAGCTATGGCTACACCTTC; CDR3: CASSHGPSYGYTF